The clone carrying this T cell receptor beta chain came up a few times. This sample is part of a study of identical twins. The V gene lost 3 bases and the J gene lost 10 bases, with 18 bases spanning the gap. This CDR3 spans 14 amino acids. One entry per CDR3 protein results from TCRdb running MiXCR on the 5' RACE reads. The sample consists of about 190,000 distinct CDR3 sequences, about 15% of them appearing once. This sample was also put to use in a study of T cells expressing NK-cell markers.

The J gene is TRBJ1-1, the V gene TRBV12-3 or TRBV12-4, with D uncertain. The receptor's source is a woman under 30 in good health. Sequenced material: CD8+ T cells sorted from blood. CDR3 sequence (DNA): TGTGCCAGCAGTTTTTCTCCGAGCCCTTGGGGAGCTTTCTTT. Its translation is CASSFSPSPWGAFF.